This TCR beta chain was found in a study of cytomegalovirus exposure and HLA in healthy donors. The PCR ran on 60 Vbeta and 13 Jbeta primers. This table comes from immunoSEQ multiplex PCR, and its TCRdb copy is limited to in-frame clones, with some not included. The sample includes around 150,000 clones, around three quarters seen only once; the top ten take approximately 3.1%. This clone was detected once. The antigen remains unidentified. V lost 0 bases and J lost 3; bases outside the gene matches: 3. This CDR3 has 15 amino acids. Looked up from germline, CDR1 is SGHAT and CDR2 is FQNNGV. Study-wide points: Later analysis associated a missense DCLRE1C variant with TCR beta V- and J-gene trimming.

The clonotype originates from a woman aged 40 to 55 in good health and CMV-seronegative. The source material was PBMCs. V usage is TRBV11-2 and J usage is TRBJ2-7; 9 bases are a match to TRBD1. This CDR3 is CASSLEGTGYYEQYF. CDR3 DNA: TGTGCCAGCAGCTTAGAGGGGACAGGGTACTACGAGCAGTACTTC.